One sample yielded the 32 T cell receptor beta chains listed below, sequenced in a study of blood T cell repertoires in COVID-19. Produced via immunoSEQ multiplex PCR; TCRdb's table is partial and in-frame only. The sample contains about 150,000 clones, roughly nine tenths of which appear only once. The sample taken for sequencing was peripheral blood. The receptors were sampled from a woman aged 60 to 75 with active COVID-19.

CDR3 nucleotides: TGCGCCAGCAGCCCGGGGAACGGGGATCAGCCCCAGCATTTT. Translating gives CASSPGNGDQPQHF. V and J are TRBV5-1 and TRBJ1-5, with no clear D. With 4 bases removed from V and 5 bases from J, the gap between germline ends came to 13 bases. The germline CDR1 and CDR2 sequences are SGHRS and YFSETQ. The CDR3 consists of 14 residues.

This chain joins TRBV30 and TRBJ2-1; 10 bases fit TRBD2. CDR3 size: 14 residues. Germline lookup yields CDR1 GTSNPN and CDR2 SVGIG (reference sequence). Trimming cost V 4 bases and J 7 bases; bases outside gene matches: 7. CDR3 sequence: CAWKLAGRLNEQFF. The CDR3, as DNA: TGTGCCTGGAAACTAGCGGGAAGGTTGAATGAGCAGTTCTTC.

In its sample, this clone was seen once. V is TRBV5-1 and J is TRBJ2-7, with a possible D match to TRBD2 (6 bases). The CDR3 is 13 amino acids. Per the germline V gene, CDR1 is SGHRS and CDR2 is YFSETQ. Trimming shortened V by 0 bases and J by 5 bases, and 9 bases separated the two germline ends. The CDR3 sequence: CASSLGLENEQYF. The CDR3 bases are TGCGCCAGCAGCTTGGGACTAGAAAACGAGCAGTACTTC.

The chain uses TRBV19 and TRBJ2-1, with 8 bases that match TRBD2. Germline V lookup: CDR1 LNHDA, CDR2 SQIVND (reference sequence). This CDR3 has 15 residues. J lost 6 bases, V lost 7 bases, and 11 bases had no gene match. The CDR3 here is CASNLRGAGANEQFF. The CDR3 nucleotides read TGTGCCAGTAATCTTCGGGGAGCGGGAGCCAATGAGCAGTTCTTC.

The J gene is TRBJ2-2, the V gene TRBV11-1; possible D gene TRBD2, 6 bases. The CDR3 runs 15 residues. Trimming cost V 5 bases and J 3 bases, with 13 bases left between them. Germline V gene sequence: CDR1 SGHAT, CDR2 FQDESV (reference sequence). In nucleotides, the CDR3 is TGTGCCAGCAGCCCTCGGGAGTGGGACACCGGGGAGCTGTTTTTT. This codes for CASSPREWDTGELFF.

The V call is TRBV5-3, the J call TRBJ1-2; D is ambiguous. TRBV5-3 carries the ORF label, with uncertain function. The V gene lost 3 bases and the J gene lost 3 bases, with 15 bases spanning the gap. This CDR3 is built from 15 residues. Here the CDR3 DNA reads TGTGCCAGAAGCTCGTGTCGAAGCAGGCACTATGGCTACACCTTC. This translates into CARSSCRSRHYGYTF.

This chain connects TRBV5-6 to TRBJ2-7, with TRBD1 matching 7 bases. This CDR3 region has 12 residues. V lost 4 bases to trimming and J lost 4 bases; unmatched junction nucleotides: 2. Germline loops: CDR1 SGHDT, CDR2 YYEEEE. CDR3 sequence: CASSGDSYEQYF. In DNA, the CDR3 is TGTGCCAGCAGCGGGGACAGTTACGAGCAGTACTTC.

The V gene is TRBV11-2, the J gene TRBJ2-5; D remains ambiguous. CDR1 SGHAT and CDR2 FQNNGV come from the germline V gene. The CDR3 is 11 amino acids. The V end was cut by 3 bases, the J end by 4 bases, with 3 bases between. The CDR3 region is CASSFRETQYF. The CDR3 nucleotides are TGTGCCAGCAGCTTTCGAGAGACCCAGTACTTC.

The J gene is TRBJ1-4, the V gene TRBV15; D is unresolved. V lost 1 base, J lost 8 bases, and 14 bases lay in between. Germline values: CDR1 LNHNV, CDR2 YYDKDF (reference sequence). This CDR3 has 15 amino acids. For the CDR3, the DNA is TGTGCCACCAGCAGAGCGGGAGTTGCACCCGAAAAACTGTTTTTT. It translates to CATSRAGVAPEKLFF.

The chain couples TRBV7-3 to TRBJ2-2; TRBD2 matches 7 bases. V gave up 5 bases and J gave up 4 bases; unmatched junction bases: 13. The CDR3 has 17 amino acids. Germline V lookup: CDR1 SGHTA, CDR2 FQGTGA. The CDR3 coding sequence is TGTGCCAGCAGCCCCCGACTAGCAAGGGGTAGCACCGGGGAGCTGTTTTTT. Its protein product is CASSPRLARGSTGELFF.

The rearrangement joins TRBV10-3 to TRBJ2-3; TRBD1 is a possible D gene (6 bases). V shed 6 bases and J shed 1 base, with 11 bases lying between them. The CDR3 extends over 14 amino acids. Germline-derived CDR1 and CDR2 are ENHRY and SYGVKD. The CDR3 sequence is CAIRQGKGTDTQYF. The CDR3 nucleotides read TGTGCCATCAGACAGGGAAAGGGCACAGATACGCAGTATTTT.

The sample holds one count of this clone. This chain links TRBV28 with TRBJ2-1, with D maybe TRBD1 (6 bases). The germline V gene has CDR1 MDHEN and CDR2 SYDVKM. V gave up 6 bases and J gave up 1 base, with 13 bases separating them. The CDR3 extends over 15 amino acids. The CDR3 nucleotides read TGTGCCAGCAGGGGCGACAGGACGTCCTACAATGAGCAGTTCTTC. Residues: CASRGDRTSYNEQFF.

The chain uses TRBV5-4 and TRBJ2-7, with D possibly being TRBD2 (5 bases). Germline V gene data show CDR1 as SGHNT and CDR2 as YYREEE (reference sequence). The V and J ends lost 4 bases and 5 bases respectively, with 16 bases between them. The CDR3 is 14 amino acids. The CDR3 is CASSPTGIVHEQYF. In DNA, the CDR3 is TGTGCCAGCAGCCCAACCGGGATCGTCCACGAGCAGTACTTC.

The chain recombines TRBV30 with TRBJ1-1, with 7 bases that match TRBD1. Germline-derived CDR1 and CDR2 are GTSNPN and SVGIG (reference sequence). Trimming at V came to 1 base and at J to 0 bases, leaving 11 bases not matched to a gene. This CDR3 is built from 17 residues. CDR3 sequence (DNA): TGTGCCTGGAGTGACACAGGCAGGGGGAATATGAACACTGAAGCTTTCTTT. This encodes CAWSDTGRGNMNTEAFF.

This rearrangement joins TRBV6-2 or TRBV6-3 to TRBJ1-5, with TRBD1 identical over 10 bases. CDR1 and CDR2 from the germline V gene are MNHEY and SVGEGT. V lost 2 bases to trimming and J lost 6 bases; unmatched junction nucleotides: 19. The CDR3 contains 20 residues. CDR3: CASSYLFPIRDRGLGQPQHF. The CDR3 region has the DNA TGTGCCAGCAGTTACCTTTTTCCAATCCGGGACAGGGGTTTGGGTCAGCCCCAGCATTTT.

The chain carries TRBV5-1 and TRBJ2-7; D unclear. The ends were cut back, 9 bases at V and 0 bases at J, with 13 bases in the middle. The CDR3 is 13 amino acids. Germline V gives CDR1 SGHRS, CDR2 YFSETQ. Here the CDR3 DNA reads TGCGCCACCGCGCGGAGTAGCTCCTACGAGCAGTACTTC. This gives the protein CATARSSSYEQYF.

V gene TRBV7-2 combines with J gene TRBJ2-7, with 9 bases aligning to TRBD2. With V trimmed by 4 bases and J by 1 base, 2 bases remained unmatched. The CDR3 contains 14 residues. Germline-derived CDR1 and CDR2 are SGHTA and FQGNSA. The CDR3 region is CASSWTSASYEQYF. In DNA form, the CDR3 reads TGTGCCAGCAGCTGGACTAGCGCTTCCTACGAGCAGTACTTC.

J is TRBJ1-2 and V is TRBV4-1; a possible D gene is TRBD1 (5 bases). V gave up 0 bases and J gave up 2 bases, with 13 bases separating them. This CDR3 is built from 16 residues. Germline CDR1 reads MGHRA; CDR2 reads YSYEKL. This CDR3 reads CASSQDPTDGNYGYTF. CDR3 DNA: TGCGCCAGCAGCCAAGATCCGACAGACGGGAACTATGGCTACACCTTC.

The chain carries TRBV18 and TRBJ1-5; the D gene is possibly TRBD1 (5 bases). Germline assignment: CDR1 KGHSH and CDR2 LQKENI. This CDR3 is 15 amino acids long. V lost 0 bases and J lost 2, with 8 bases in between. CDR3 in amino acids: CASSPPLTGNQPQHF. The CDR3 DNA follows: TGTGCCAGCTCACCACCGTTGACAGGCAATCAGCCCCAGCATTTT. Supplemented by reference TRBV18 and TRBJ1-5, the full variable domain reads NAGVMQNPRHLVRRRGQEARLRCSPMKGHSHVYWYRQLPEEGLKFMVYLQKENIIDESGMPKERFSAEFPKEGPSILRIQQVVRGDSAAYFCASSPPLTGNQPQHFGDGTRLSIL.

The chain links TRBV27 to TRBJ2-1; a possible D gene is TRBD2 (6 bases). Trimming took off 4 bases at V and 4 bases at J, with 26 bases between the two ends. Per the germline V gene, CDR1 is MNHEY and CDR2 is SMNVEV (reference sequence). There are 19 residues in the CDR3. In DNA form, the CDR3 reads TGTGCCAGCAGTTCCCCTTCGGGAGCGGTTAGGACGGCTTACAATGAGCAGTTCTTC. Translating gives CASSSPSGAVRTAYNEQFF.

The V call is TRBV20-1, the J call TRBJ2-7; D perhaps matches TRBD2 (5 bases). The CDR3 spans 12 residues. Looked up from germline, CDR1 is DFQATT and CDR2 is SNEGSKA (reference sequence). V lost 3 bases to trimming and J lost 5 bases, with 11 bases between them. The CDR3 spells CSASPTIHEQYF. Written as DNA, the CDR3 is TGCAGTGCTAGTCCGACTATCCACGAGCAGTACTTC.

The chain uses TRBV5-5 and TRBJ2-2; a possible D gene is TRBD1 (6 bases). CDR1 SGHKS and CDR2 YYEKEE come from the germline V gene (reference sequence). The V and J ends lost 6 bases and 3 bases respectively, with 9 bases between them. This CDR3 has 13 residues. The CDR3 sequence is CASNRQDTGELFF. In nucleotides, the CDR3 is TGTGCCAGCAACCGACAGGACACCGGGGAGCTGTTTTTT.

This clone has more than one count but fewer than ten. At one end, the junction sequence differs from germline, possibly due to a read error. This rearrangement joins TRBV5-6 to TRBJ1-5; D unresolved. Germline CDR1 and CDR2: SGHDT and YYEEEE. This CDR3 spans 14 amino acids. CDR3 loop: CASRLTRGRAPFIF. In DNA form, the CDR3 reads TGTGCCAGCAGACTAACCCGGGGAAGGGCCCCATTCATTTTT.

The chain has TRBV7-6 and TRBJ2-7, with 7 bases that match TRBD1. With 1 base clipped from V and 6 bases from J, the junction kept 12 bases outside the gene matches. Germline V gene data show CDR1 as SGHVS and CDR2 as FNYEAQ. The CDR3 has 16 amino acids. CDR3 protein: CASSLGAAQGKIEQYF. In DNA, the CDR3 is TGTGCCAGCAGCTTAGGAGCGGCACAGGGGAAGATCGAGCAGTACTTC. Together with reference TRBV7-6 and TRBJ2-7, the CDR3 gives the full variable domain: GAGVSQSPRYKVTKRGQDVALRCDPISGHVSLYWYRQALGQGPEFLTYFNYEAQQDKSGLPNDRFSAERPEGSISTLTIQRTEQRDSAMYRCASSLGAAQGKIEQYFGPGTRLTVT.

This chain links TRBV7-6 with TRBJ2-2, with TRBD2 as a possible D gene (6 bases). Trimming shortened V by 5 bases and J by 7 bases, and 17 bases separated the two germline ends. The germline V gene has CDR1 SGHVS and CDR2 FNYEAQ. There are 15 residues in the CDR3. CDR3 protein: CASSPYSGVNGELFF. CDR3 nucleotide sequence: TGTGCCAGCAGCCCTTATAGCGGAGTAAACGGGGAGCTGTTTTTT.

This clone has just one count. The chain employs TRBV4-2 and TRBJ2-5; D uncertain. V shed 0 bases and J shed 5 bases, with 10 bases lying between them. CDR3 size: 14 residues. The germline gives CDR1 LGHNA, CDR2 YNFKEQ. The CDR3 DNA sequence: TGTGCCAGCAGCCAAGAGAGAATGTCGGAGACCCAGTACTTC. Amino acids: CASSQERMSETQYF.

J is TRBJ2-1 and V is TRBV19; D unclear. This CDR3 contains 13 residues. The germline V and J ends were trimmed by 9 bases and 5 bases, with 14 bases remaining between them. CDR1 is LNHDA and CDR2 is SQIVND in the germline V gene (reference sequence). In DNA form, the CDR3 reads TGTGCCAGCTCCGGGTCAAAAAACAATGAGCAGTTCTTC. Protein product: CASSGSKNNEQFF.

The rearrangement links TRBV19 to TRBJ2-7, with 8 bases fitting TRBD2. The CDR3 length is 14 residues. The ends lost 4 bases at V and 2 bases at J; junction bases unmatched: 4. The germline gives CDR1 LNHDA, CDR2 SQIVND (reference sequence). CDR3 sequence: CASSNLAGTYEQYF. DNA for the CDR3: TGTGCCAGTAGTAACCTAGCGGGCACCTACGAGCAGTACTTC.

This chain connects TRBV5-1 to TRBJ2-1; D gene unclear. The V and J ends lost 0 bases and 4 bases respectively, with 8 bases between them. The CDR3 spans 14 residues. Germline V gene sequence: CDR1 SGHRS, CDR2 YFSETQ. In DNA, the CDR3 is TGCGCCAGCAGCTTGGGAGGCCTATACAATGAGCAGTTCTTC. This codes for CASSLGGLYNEQFF.

This chain connects TRBV6-6 to TRBJ2-5; 7 bases line up with TRBD2. CDR1 is MNHNY, CDR2 SVGAGI, per germline (reference sequence). CDR3 length: 16 amino acids. J was trimmed by 1 base and V by 0 bases; bases with no gene match: 5. CDR3 loop: CASSYSGAGVQETQYF. For the CDR3, the DNA is TGTGCCAGCAGTTACTCAGGGGCGGGAGTCCAAGAGACCCAGTACTTC.

The chain recombines TRBV5-1 with TRBJ2-3, with a tentative D call TRBD2 (6 bases). CDR3 length equals 15 residues. CDR1 is SGHRS, CDR2 YFSETQ, per germline. Trimming removed 0 bases at V and 1 base at J, with 9 bases between. CDR3 nucleotide sequence: TGCGCCAGCAGCTTGGCCGGGAGCGGCACAGATACGCAGTATTTT. This codes for CASSLAGSGTDTQYF.

The V gene is TRBV7-6, the J gene TRBJ2-5, with 9 nucleotides matching TRBD2. Germline trimming cut 3 bases from V and 1 base from J; bases unmatched to any gene: 6. The CDR3 totals 16 residues. Looked up from germline, CDR1 is SGHVS and CDR2 is FNYEAQ. The CDR3 protein is CASSFLSSGTQETQYF. The DNA of the CDR3 is TGTGCCAGCAGCTTTTTATCTAGCGGGACCCAAGAGACCCAGTACTTC.